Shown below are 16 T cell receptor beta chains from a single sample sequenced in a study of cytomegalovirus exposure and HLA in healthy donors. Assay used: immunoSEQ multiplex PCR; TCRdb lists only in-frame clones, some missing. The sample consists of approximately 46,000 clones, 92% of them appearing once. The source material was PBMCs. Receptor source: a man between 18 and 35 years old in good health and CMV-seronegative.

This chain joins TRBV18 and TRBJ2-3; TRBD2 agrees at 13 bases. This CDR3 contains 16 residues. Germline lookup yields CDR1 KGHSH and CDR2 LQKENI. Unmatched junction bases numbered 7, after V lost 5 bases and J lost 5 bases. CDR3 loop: CASSFGLAGAGDTQYF. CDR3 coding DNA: TGTGCCAGCTCATTCGGACTAGCGGGAGCGGGAGATACGCAGTATTTT.

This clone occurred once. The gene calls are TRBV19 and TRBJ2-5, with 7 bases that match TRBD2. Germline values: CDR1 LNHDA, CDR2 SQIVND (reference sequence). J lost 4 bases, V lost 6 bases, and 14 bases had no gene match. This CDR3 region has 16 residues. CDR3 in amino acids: CASSPGLPQLGETQYF. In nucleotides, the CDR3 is TGTGCCAGTAGCCCGGGACTACCCCAACTAGGAGAGACCCAGTACTTC.

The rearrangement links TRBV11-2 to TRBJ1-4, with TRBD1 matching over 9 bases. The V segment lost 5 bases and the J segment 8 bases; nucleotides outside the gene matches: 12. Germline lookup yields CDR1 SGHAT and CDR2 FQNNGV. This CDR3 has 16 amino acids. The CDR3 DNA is TGTGCCAGCAGCCAGGGGCCGGGACAGGGCCGCGAAAAACTGTTTTTT. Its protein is CASSQGPGQGREKLFF. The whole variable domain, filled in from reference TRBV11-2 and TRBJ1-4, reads EAGVAQSPRYKIIEKRQSVAFWCNPISGHATLYWYQQILGQGPKLLIQFQNNGVVDDSQLPKDRFSAERLKGVDSTLKIQPAKLEDSAVYLCASSQGPGQGREKLFFGSGTQLSVL.

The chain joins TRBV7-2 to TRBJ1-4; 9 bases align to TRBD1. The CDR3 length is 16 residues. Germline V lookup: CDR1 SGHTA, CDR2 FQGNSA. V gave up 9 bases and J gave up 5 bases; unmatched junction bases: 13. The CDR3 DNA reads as TGTGCCAGTAGTTCTCTATCGGACAGGGGCAATGAAAAACTGTTTTTT. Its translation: CASSSLSDRGNEKLFF.

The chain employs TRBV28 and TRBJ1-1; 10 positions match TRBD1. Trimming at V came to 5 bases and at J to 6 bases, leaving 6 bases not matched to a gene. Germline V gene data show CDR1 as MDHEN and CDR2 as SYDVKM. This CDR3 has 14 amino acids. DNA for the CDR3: TGTGCCAGCAGTGGGGGACAGGGGAGCGCTGAAGCTTTCTTT. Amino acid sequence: CASSGGQGSAEAFF. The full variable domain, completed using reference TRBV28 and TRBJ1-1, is DVKVTQSSRYLVKRTGEKVFLECVQDMDHENMFWYRQDPGLGLRLIYFSYDVKMKEKGDIPEGYSVSREKKERFSLILESASTNQTSMYLCASSGGQGSAEAFFGQGTRLTVV.

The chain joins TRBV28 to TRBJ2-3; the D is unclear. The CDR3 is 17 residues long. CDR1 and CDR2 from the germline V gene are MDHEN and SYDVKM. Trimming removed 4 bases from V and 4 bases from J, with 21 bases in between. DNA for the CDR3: TGTGCCAGCAGTTCCCCATCGACCCGACCCGAGGCAGATACGCAGTATTTT. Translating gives CASSSPSTRPEADTQYF.

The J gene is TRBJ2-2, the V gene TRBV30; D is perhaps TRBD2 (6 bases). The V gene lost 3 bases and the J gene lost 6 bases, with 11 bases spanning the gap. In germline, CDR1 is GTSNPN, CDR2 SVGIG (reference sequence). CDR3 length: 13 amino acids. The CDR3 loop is CAWRMGGPGELFF. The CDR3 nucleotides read TGTGCCTGGAGGATGGGGGGTCCCGGGGAGCTGTTTTTT.

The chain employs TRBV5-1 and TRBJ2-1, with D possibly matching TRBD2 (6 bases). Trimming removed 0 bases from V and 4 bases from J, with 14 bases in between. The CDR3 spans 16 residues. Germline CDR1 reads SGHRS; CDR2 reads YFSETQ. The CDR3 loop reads CASSLGTGTLYNEQFF. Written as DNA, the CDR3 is TGCGCCAGCAGCTTGGGTACCGGGACTCTGTACAATGAGCAGTTCTTC.

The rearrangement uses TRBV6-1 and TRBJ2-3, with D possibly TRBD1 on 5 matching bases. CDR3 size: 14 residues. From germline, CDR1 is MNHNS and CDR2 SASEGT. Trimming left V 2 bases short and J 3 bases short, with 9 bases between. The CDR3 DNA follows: TGTGCCAGCAGTGAACCAGGGCCAACAGATACGCAGTATTTT. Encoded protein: CASSEPGPTDTQYF.

CDR3 protein: CASSPRATPGYEQYF. CDR3 nucleotides: TGTGCCAGCAGCCCTCGCGCCACCCCGGGTTACGAGCAGTACTTC. The rearrangement links TRBV11-2 to TRBJ2-7; D is ambiguous. CDR1 and CDR2 (germline): SGHAT, FQNNGV. There are 15 residues in the CDR3. V was clipped by 5 bases and J by 4 bases, with 18 bases between them.

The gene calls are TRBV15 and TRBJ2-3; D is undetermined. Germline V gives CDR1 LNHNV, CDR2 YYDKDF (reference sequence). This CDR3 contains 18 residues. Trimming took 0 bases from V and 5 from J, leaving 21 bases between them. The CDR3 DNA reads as TGTGCCACCAGCAGAGATCTCGCGCAGGCCCCTCTTGGAGATACGCAGTATTTT. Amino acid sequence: CATSRDLAQAPLGDTQYF.

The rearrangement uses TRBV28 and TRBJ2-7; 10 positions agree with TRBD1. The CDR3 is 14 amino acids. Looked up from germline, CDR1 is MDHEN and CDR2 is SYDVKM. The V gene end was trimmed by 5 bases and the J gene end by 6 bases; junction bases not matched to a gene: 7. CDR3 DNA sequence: TGTGCCAGCAGTCTTCCGGGACAGGGGCGCGAGCAGTACTTC. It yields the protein CASSLPGQGREQYF.

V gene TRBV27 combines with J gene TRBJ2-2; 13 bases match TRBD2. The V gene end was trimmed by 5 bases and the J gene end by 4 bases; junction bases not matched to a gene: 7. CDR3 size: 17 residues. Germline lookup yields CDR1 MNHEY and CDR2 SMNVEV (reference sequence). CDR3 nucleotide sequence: TGTGCCAGCAGTACAGGACTAGCGGGAGAGGGCACCGGGGAGCTGTTTTTT. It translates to CASSTGLAGEGTGELFF.

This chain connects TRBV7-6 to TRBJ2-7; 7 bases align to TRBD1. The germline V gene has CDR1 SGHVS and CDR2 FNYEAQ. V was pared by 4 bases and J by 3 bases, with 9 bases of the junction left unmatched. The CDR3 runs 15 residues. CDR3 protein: CASSSRQGGIYEQYF. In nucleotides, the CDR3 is TGTGCCAGCAGCTCCAGACAGGGCGGAATCTACGAGCAGTACTTC.

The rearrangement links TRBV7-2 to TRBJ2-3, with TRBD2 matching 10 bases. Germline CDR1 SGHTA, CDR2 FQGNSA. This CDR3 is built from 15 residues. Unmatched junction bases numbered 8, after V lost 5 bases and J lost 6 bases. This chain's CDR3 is CASSTSGRAYDTQYF. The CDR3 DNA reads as TGTGCCAGCAGCACCAGCGGGAGGGCTTACGATACGCAGTATTTT. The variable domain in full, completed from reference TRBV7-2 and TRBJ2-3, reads GAGVSQSPSNKVTEKGKDVELRCDPISGHTALYWYRQSLGQGLEFLIYFQGNSAPDKSGLPSDRFSAERTGGSVSTLTIQRTQQEDSAVYLCASSTSGRAYDTQYFGPGTRLTVL.

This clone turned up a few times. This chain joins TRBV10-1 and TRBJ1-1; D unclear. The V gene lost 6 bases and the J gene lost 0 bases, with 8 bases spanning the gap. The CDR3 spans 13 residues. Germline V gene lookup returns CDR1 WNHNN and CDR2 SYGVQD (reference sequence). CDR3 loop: CASRAGLNTEAFF. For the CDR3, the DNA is TGCGCCAGCAGGGCCGGGTTGAACACTGAAGCTTTCTTT.